The 18 T cell receptor beta chains presented below share a single source sample, sequenced in a study of OX40 agonist ivuxolimab in advanced cancers. Assay used: immunoSEQ multiplex PCR; TCRdb lists only in-frame clones, some missing. The repertoire holds under 95,000 clones, with 70% to 90% as singletons. Source: CD4+ or CD8+ T cells sorted from blood, taken in a trial of the OX40 agonist ivuxolimab. The receptors come from an adult with an advanced solid tumor such as melanoma, head and neck, liver or kidney cancer.

V gene TRBV19 combines with J gene TRBJ2-6, with 10 bases identical to TRBD1. The CDR3 has 19 amino acids. V lost 3 bases, J lost 0 bases, and 8 bases stayed unmatched. CDR1 is LNHDA and CDR2 is SQIVND in the germline V gene (reference sequence). CDR3 DNA: TGTGCCAGTAGTATGGTGACAGGGGGCTTATTCTCTGGGGCCAACGTCCTGACTTTC. As protein: CASSMVTGGLFSGANVLTF.

The V call is TRBV7-9, the J call TRBJ2-1; 12 bases match TRBD2. V dropped 5 bases and J dropped 6; count of bases not matched to a gene: 8. CDR3 size: 16 residues. CDR1 is SEHNR, CDR2 FQNEAQ, per germline (reference sequence). In DNA form, the CDR3 reads TGTGCCAGCAGCCCCCTAGCGGGAGGGCCCGCCAATGAGCAGTTCTTC. This gives the protein CASSPLAGGPANEQFF.

V and J are TRBV11-2 and TRBJ1-3; no clear D. CDR3 length: 14 amino acids. Looked up from germline, CDR1 is SGHAT and CDR2 is FQNNGV. V was trimmed by 2 bases and J by 1 base, leaving 6 bases between them. The CDR3 nucleotides are TGTGCCAGCAGCTTATCTGGGTCTGGAAACACCATATATTTT. This encodes CASSLSGSGNTIYF.

The V gene is TRBV19, the J gene TRBJ2-1; 10 bases line up with TRBD2. Germline CDR1 is LNHDA and CDR2 is SQIVND (reference sequence). The CDR3 has 15 amino acids. Losses at the gene ends were 6 bases for V and 4 bases for J; bases not matched to a gene: 6. CDR3 DNA sequence: TGTGCCAGTAGGGCTAGCGGGAGACCATACAATGAGCAGTTCTTC. This translates into CASRASGRPYNEQFF.

The chain joins TRBV29-1 to TRBJ2-5; 7 bases fit TRBD2. J was trimmed by 4 bases and V by 7 bases; bases with no gene match: 15. Germline values: CDR1 SQVTM, CDR2 ANQGSEA. The CDR3 runs 15 residues. CDR3 nucleotide sequence: TGCAGCGCATGGGTGCGCGGGGGAGGTTCAGAGACCCAGTACTTC. Protein: CSAWVRGGGSETQYF. The full variable domain, completed using reference TRBV29-1 and TRBJ2-5, is SAVISQKPSRDICQRGTSLTIQCQVDSQVTMMFWYRQQPGQSLTLIATANQGSEATYESGFVIDKFPISRPNLTFSTLTVSNMSPEDSSIYLCSAWVRGGGSETQYFGPGTRLLVL.

This rearrangement joins TRBV5-1 to TRBJ2-5, with a weak D call TRBD1 (5 bases). The closer fit of TRBJ2-7 to the DNA end suggests the J call may be wrong. Germline V gives CDR1 SGHRS, CDR2 YFSETQ. The CDR3 runs 15 residues. The CDR3 loop is CASSLGVTEAYEQYF. The CDR3, as DNA: TGCGCCAGCAGCTTGGGAGTGACAGAGGCCTACGAGCAGTACTTC.

This chain joins TRBV7-9 and TRBJ2-2, with 12 bases that match TRBD1. This CDR3 is 18 amino acids long. Germline lookup yields CDR1 SEHNR and CDR2 FQNEAQ (reference sequence). With V trimmed by 3 bases and J by 1 base, 6 bases remained unmatched. The CDR3 region has the DNA TGTGCCAGCAGCTTTCCGGGACAGGGGGCCGGGAACACCGGGGAGCTGTTTTTT. This sequence encodes CASSFPGQGAGNTGELFF.

The gene calls are TRBV27 and TRBJ2-7; a weak D match, TRBD1 (5 bases). Germline CDR1 reads MNHEY; CDR2 reads SMNVEV (reference sequence). This CDR3 contains 16 residues. Between the trimmed V and J ends, which lost 6 bases and 1 base, there was a span of 19 bases. The CDR3 coding sequence is TGTGCCAGCAGCCAAGCCACAGGCCCACGGTCCTACGAGCAGTACTTC. As protein: CASSQATGPRSYEQYF.

The chain combines TRBV6-1 with TRBJ1-2; D might be TRBD1 (5 bases). The CDR3 runs 13 residues. Germline V gene lookup returns CDR1 MNHNS and CDR2 SASEGT. Trimming took off 0 bases at V and 8 bases at J, with 10 bases between the two ends. In nucleotides, the CDR3 is TGTGCCAGCAGTGAAGCAGGGGATTGGGGCTACACCTTC. It yields the protein CASSEAGDWGYTF.

This clone was detected only once. The rearrangement uses TRBV27 and TRBJ2-2, with no clear D. CDR1 MNHEY and CDR2 SMNVEV come from the germline V gene (reference sequence). V gave up 2 bases and J gave up 6 bases, with 7 bases separating them. This CDR3 contains 13 residues. CDR3 sequence (DNA): TGTGCCAGCAGTTTACTGGGGTCCGGGGAGCTGTTTTTT. As protein: CASSLLGSGELFF.

This clone was found a few times. V is TRBV5-1 and J is TRBJ1-1; 9 nucleotides agree with TRBD1. The V and J ends lost 4 bases and 2 bases, in that order; junction bases with no gene match: 6. The CDR3 length is 15 residues. Germline values: CDR1 SGHRS, CDR2 YFSETQ. This CDR3 is CASSIRDRVNTEAFF. As DNA, the CDR3 is TGCGCCAGCAGCATCCGGGACAGGGTTAACACTGAAGCTTTCTTT.

The V gene is TRBV5-1, the J gene TRBJ2-7; D is unclear. Germline V gene lookup returns CDR1 SGHRS and CDR2 YFSETQ. Deletions cut 1 base from V and 4 bases from J, with 15 bases between. The CDR3 totals 15 residues. CDR3 region: CASSLSIASGYEQYF. CDR3 sequence (DNA): TGCGCCAGCAGCTTGAGCATCGCTTCGGGTTACGAGCAGTACTTC.

V usage is TRBV7-9 and J usage is TRBJ2-2; 16 bases fit TRBD2. The CDR3 spans 17 residues. The V gene's germline CDR1 is SEHNR and CDR2 FQNEAQ (reference sequence). With V trimmed by 5 bases and J by 7 bases, 7 bases remained unmatched. The CDR3 is CASSEEGLAGGDGELFF. The CDR3 nucleotides are TGTGCCAGCAGCGAAGAGGGACTAGCGGGAGGGGACGGGGAGCTGTTTTTT.

The chain couples TRBV19 to TRBJ2-7; D is possibly TRBD2 (5 bases). Germline V gene lookup returns CDR1 LNHDA and CDR2 SQIVND (reference sequence). V lost 5 bases and J 0 bases, leaving 11 bases between the germline ends. This CDR3 is built from 14 residues. The CDR3 protein is CASSSGTSSYEQYF. In DNA, the CDR3 is TGTGCCAGTAGTTCGGGAACTAGCTCCTACGAGCAGTACTTC.

The V call is TRBV4-1, the J call TRBJ2-3, with TRBD2 matching over 7 bases. Per the germline V gene, CDR1 is MGHRA and CDR2 is YSYEKL. Trimming cost V 0 bases and J 10 bases; bases outside gene matches: 13. The CDR3 runs to 16 residues. The CDR3 loop is CASSQDVTGGIFPQYF. The CDR3 nucleotides are TGCGCCAGCAGCCAAGATGTAACGGGAGGTATTTTTCCGCAGTATTTT.

This clone was seen just once. The chain couples TRBV6-1 to TRBJ1-1; D gene unclear. This CDR3 is built from 10 residues. Germline assignment: CDR1 MNHNS and CDR2 SASEGT. Trimming shortened V by 5 bases and J by 4 bases, and 2 bases separated the two germline ends. The chain's CDR3 is CASSFTEAFF. Here the CDR3 DNA reads TGTGCCAGCAGTTTCACTGAAGCTTTCTTT.

V and J are TRBV19 and TRBJ2-1; 13 bases map to TRBD2. This CDR3 has 15 residues. CDR1 is LNHDA, CDR2 SQIVND, per germline (reference sequence). Trimming cost V 8 bases and J 8 bases; bases outside gene matches: 9. DNA for the CDR3: TGTGCCAGTGGGCTAAGGACTAGCGGGAGTTATGAGCAGTTCTTC. Translated, it gives CASGLRTSGSYEQFF.

The chain links TRBV19 to TRBJ2-5; 12 nucleotides line up with TRBD1. Trimming removed 9 bases from V and 4 bases from J; junction bases left unmatched: 3. CDR3 size: 13 residues. The germline gives CDR1 LNHDA, CDR2 SQIVND (reference sequence). The CDR3 DNA reads as TGTGCCAGCCGGGACAGGGGGCTAGAGACCCAGTACTTC. Translated, it gives CASRDRGLETQYF.